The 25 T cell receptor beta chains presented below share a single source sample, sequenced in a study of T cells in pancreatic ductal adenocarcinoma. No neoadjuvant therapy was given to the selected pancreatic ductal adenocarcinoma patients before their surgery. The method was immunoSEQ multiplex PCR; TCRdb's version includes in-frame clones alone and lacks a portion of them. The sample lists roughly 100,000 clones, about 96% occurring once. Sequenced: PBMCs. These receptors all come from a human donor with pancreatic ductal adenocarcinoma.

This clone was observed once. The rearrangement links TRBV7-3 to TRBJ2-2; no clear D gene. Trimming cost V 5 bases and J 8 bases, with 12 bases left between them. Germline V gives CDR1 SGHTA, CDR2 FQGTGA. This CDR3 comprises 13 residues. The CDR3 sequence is CASSPQVSGELFF. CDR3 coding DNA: TGTGCCAGCAGCCCCCAGGTTTCTGGGGAGCTGTTTTTT.

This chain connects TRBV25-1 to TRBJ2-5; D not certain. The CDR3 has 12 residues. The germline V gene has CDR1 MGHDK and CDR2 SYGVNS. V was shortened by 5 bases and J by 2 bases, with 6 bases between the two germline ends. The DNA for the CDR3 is TGTGCCAGCAGTAGCTCGCAAGAGACCCAGTACTTC. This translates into CASSSSQETQYF.

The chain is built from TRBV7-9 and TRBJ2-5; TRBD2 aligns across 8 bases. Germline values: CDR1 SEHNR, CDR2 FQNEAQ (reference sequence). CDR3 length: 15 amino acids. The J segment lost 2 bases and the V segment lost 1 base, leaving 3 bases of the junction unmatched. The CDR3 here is CASSLDGRGQETQYF. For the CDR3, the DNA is TGTGCCAGCAGCTTAGACGGGAGGGGGCAAGAGACCCAGTACTTC.

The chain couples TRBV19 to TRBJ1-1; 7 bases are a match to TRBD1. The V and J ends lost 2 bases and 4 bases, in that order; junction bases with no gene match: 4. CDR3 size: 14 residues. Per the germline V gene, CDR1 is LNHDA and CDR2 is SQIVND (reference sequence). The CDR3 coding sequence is TGTGCCAGTAGTATAAAGGGGGCTATCACTGAAGCTTTCTTT. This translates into CASSIKGAITEAFF. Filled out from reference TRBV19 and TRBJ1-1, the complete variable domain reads DGGITQSPKYLFRKEGQNVTLSCEQNLNHDAMYWYRQDPGQGLRLIYYSQIVNDFQKGDIAEGYSVSREKKESFPLTVTSAQKNPTAFYLCASSIKGAITEAFFGQGTRLTVV.

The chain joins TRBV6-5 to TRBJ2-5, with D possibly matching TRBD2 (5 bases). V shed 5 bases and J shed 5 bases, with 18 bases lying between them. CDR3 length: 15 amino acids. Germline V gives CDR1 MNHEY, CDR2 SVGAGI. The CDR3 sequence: CASSLRRGRRETQYF. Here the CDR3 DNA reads TGTGCCAGCAGTCTGCGCAGAGGGCGCAGGGAGACCCAGTACTTC.

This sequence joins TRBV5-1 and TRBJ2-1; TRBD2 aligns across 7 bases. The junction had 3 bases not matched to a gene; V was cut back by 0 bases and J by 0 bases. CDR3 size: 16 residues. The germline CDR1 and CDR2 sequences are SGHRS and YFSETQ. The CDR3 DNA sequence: TGCGCCAGCAGCTTGGCCGGGGGGACCTCCTACAATGAGCAGTTCTTC. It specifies CASSLAGGTSYNEQFF.

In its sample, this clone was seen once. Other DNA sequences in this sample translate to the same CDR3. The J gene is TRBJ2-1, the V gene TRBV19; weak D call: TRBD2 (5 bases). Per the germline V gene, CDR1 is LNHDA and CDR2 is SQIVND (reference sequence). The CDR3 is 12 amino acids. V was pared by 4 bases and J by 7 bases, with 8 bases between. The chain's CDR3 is CASSSGFNEQFF. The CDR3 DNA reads TGTGCCAGTAGTAGCGGGTTTAATGAGCAGTTCTTC.

This CDR3 is CASSHFGREMDEQYF. The CDR3 DNA follows: TGCGCCAGCAGCCATTTCGGGCGGGAGATGGACGAGCAGTACTTC. The chain recombines TRBV4-1 with TRBJ2-7; 7 nucleotides align to TRBD2. V shed 3 bases and J 5 bases; nucleotides not matched to a gene: 10. From germline, CDR1 is MGHRA and CDR2 YSYEKL. The CDR3 contains 15 residues.

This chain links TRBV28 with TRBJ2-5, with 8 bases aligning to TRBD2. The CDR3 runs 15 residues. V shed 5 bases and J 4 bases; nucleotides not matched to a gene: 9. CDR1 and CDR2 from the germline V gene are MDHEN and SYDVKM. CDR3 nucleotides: TGTGCCAGCAGTCCTCGGACTAGCCGTGGAGAGACCCAGTACTTC. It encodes CASSPRTSRGETQYF.

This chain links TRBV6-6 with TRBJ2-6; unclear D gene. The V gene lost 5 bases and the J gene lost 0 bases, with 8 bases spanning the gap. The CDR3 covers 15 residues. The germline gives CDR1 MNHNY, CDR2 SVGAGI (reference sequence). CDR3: CASSQHSSGANVLTF. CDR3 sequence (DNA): TGTGCCAGCAGTCAACACAGCTCTGGGGCCAACGTCCTGACTTTC.

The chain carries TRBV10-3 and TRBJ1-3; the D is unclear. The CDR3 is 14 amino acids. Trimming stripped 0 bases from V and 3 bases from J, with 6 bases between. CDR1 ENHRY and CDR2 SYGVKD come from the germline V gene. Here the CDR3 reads CAISESNNGNTIYF. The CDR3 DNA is TGTGCCATCAGTGAGTCTAACAATGGAAACACCATATATTTT.

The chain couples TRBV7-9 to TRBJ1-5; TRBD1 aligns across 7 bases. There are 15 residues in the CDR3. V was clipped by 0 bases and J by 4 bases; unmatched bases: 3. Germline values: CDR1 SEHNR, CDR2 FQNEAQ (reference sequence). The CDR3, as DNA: TGTGCCAGCAGCTTAGCGGGGACAGAAAATCAGCCCCAGCATTTT. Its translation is CASSLAGTENQPQHF.

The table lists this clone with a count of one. The CDR3 coding sequence is TGTGCCAGCAGTTTTCCCCTAGGGGGCACAGATACGCAGTATTTT. Translating gives CASSFPLGGTDTQYF. V and J are TRBV28 and TRBJ2-3, with a possible D match to TRBD1 (5 bases). Germline-derived CDR1 and CDR2 are MDHEN and SYDVKM. This CDR3 has 15 amino acids. Trimming left V 3 bases short and J 1 base short, with 11 bases between.

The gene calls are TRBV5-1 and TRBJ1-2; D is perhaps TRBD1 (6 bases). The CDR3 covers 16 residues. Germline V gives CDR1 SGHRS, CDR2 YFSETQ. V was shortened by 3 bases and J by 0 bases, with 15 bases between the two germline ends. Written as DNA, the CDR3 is TGCGCCAGCAGCTCGATCCGGGACAAAGCTAACTATGGCTACACCTTC. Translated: CASSSIRDKANYGYTF.

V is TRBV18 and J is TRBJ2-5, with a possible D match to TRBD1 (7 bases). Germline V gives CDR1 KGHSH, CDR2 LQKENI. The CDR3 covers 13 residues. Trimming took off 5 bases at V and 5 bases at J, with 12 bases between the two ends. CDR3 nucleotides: TGTGCCAGCTCAACAGGAGGGGGCGAGACCCAGTACTTC. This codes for CASSTGGGETQYF.

This CDR3 reads CAISETPGQGGYEQYF. The DNA for the CDR3 is TGTGCCATCAGTGAGACGCCGGGACAGGGGGGGTACGAGCAGTACTTC. The chain is built from TRBV10-3 and TRBJ2-7; TRBD1 matches 11 bases. Germline loops: CDR1 ENHRY, CDR2 SYGVKD. The V and J ends lost 2 bases and 4 bases, in that order; junction bases with no gene match: 7. The CDR3 contains 16 residues.

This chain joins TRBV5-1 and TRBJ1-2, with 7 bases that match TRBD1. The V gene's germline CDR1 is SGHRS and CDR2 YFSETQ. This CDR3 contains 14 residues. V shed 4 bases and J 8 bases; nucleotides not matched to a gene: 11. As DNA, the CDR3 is TGCGCCAGCAGCATGCGGGACAGCCTGGGCGGCTACACCTTC. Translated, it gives CASSMRDSLGGYTF.

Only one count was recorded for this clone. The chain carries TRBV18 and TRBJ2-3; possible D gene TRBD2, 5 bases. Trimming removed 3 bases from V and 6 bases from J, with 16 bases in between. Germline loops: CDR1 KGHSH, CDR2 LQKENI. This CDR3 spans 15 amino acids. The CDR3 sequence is CASSPITGREDTQYF. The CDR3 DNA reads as TGTGCCAGCTCACCGATTACGGGAAGAGAGGATACGCAGTATTTT. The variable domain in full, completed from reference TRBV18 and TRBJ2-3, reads NAGVMQNPRHLVRRRGQEARLRCSPMKGHSHVYWYRQLPEEGLKFMVYLQKENIIDESGMPKERFSAEFPKEGPSILRIQQVVRGDSAAYFCASSPITGREDTQYFGPGTRLTVL.

The CDR3 spells CASSLTPSGLSYEQYF. The CDR3 DNA reads as TGTGCCAGCTCACTTACCCCTAGCGGGTTGTCCTACGAGCAGTACTTC. This rearrangement joins TRBV18 to TRBJ2-7; 8 nucleotides line up with TRBD2. The length of the CDR3 is 16 residues. The trim removed 4 bases at V and 1 base at J, leaving 9 bases unmatched. Germline V gene sequence: CDR1 KGHSH, CDR2 LQKENI.

CDR3 nucleotides: TGTGCCTGGACGGGACACTTGATGGAGGAGACCCAGTACTTC. Translation: CAWTGHLMEETQYF. The gene calls are TRBV30 and TRBJ2-5; weak D call: TRBD1 (6 bases). V was trimmed by 4 bases and J by 5 bases, leaving 17 bases between them. The CDR3 sequence is 14 residues long. Germline lookup yields CDR1 GTSNPN and CDR2 SVGIG (reference sequence). Looking up the rest from reference TRBV30 and TRBJ2-5 gives the full variable domain: SQTIHQWPATLVQPVGSPLSLECTVEGTSNPNLYWYRQAAGRGLQLLFYSVGIGQISSEVPQNLSASRPQDRQFILSSKKLLLSDSGFYLCAWTGHLMEETQYFGPGTRLLVL.

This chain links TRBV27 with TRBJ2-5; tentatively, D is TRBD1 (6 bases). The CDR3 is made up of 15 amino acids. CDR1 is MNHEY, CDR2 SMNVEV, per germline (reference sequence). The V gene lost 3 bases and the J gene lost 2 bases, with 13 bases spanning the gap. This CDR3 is CASSLTRGQQETQYF. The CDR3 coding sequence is TGTGCCAGCAGTTTGACAAGGGGACAACAAGAGACCCAGTACTTC.

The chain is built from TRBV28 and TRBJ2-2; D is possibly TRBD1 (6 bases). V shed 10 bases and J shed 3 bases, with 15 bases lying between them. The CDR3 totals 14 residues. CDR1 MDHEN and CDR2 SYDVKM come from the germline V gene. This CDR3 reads CATIQGLDTGELFF. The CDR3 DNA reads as TGTGCCACCATACAGGGCCTGGACACCGGGGAGCTGTTTTTT.

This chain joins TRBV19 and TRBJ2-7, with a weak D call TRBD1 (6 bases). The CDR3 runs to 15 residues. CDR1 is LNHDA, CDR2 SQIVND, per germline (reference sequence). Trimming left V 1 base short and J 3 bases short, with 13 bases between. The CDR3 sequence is CASSIAGTPNYEQYF. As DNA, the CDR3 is TGTGCCAGTAGTATAGCGGGGACACCAAACTACGAGCAGTACTTC. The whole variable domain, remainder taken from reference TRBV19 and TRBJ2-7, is DGGITQSPKYLFRKEGQNVTLSCEQNLNHDAMYWYRQDPGQGLRLIYYSQIVNDFQKGDIAEGYSVSREKKESFPLTVTSAQKNPTAFYLCASSIAGTPNYEQYFGPGTRLTVT.

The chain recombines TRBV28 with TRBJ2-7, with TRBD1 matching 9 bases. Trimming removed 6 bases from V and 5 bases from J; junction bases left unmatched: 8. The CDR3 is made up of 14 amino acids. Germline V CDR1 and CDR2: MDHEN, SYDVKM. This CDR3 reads CASSILGQGDEQYF. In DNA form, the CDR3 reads TGTGCCAGCAGCATCTTGGGACAGGGAGACGAGCAGTACTTC.

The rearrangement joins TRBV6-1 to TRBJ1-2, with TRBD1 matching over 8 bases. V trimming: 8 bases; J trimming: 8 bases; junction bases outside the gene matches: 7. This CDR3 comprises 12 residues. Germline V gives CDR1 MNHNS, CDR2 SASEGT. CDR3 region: CASRWTGWGYTF. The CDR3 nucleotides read TGTGCCAGCCGATGGACAGGGTGGGGCTACACCTTC.